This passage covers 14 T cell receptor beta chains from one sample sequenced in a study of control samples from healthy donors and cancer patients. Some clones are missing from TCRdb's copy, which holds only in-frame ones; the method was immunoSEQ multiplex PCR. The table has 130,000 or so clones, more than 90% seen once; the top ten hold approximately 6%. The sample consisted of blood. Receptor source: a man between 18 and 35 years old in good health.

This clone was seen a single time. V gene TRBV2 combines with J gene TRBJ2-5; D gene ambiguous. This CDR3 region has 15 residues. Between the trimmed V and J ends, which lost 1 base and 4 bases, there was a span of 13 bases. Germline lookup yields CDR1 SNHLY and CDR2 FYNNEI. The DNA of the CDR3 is TGTGCCAGCAGTGAAGGGCTCACGGGTGTAGAGACCCAGTACTTC. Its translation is CASSEGLTGVETQYF. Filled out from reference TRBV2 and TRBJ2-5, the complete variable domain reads EPEVTQTPSHQVTQMGQEVILRCVPISNHLYFYWYRQILGQKVEFLVSFYNNEISEKSEIFDDQFSVERPDGSNFTLKIRSTKLEDSAMYFCASSEGLTGVETQYFGPGTRLLVL.

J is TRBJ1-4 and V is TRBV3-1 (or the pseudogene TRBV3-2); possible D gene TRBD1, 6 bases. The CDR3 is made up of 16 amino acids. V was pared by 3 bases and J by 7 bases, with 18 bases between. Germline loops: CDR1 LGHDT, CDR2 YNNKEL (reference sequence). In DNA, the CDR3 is TGTGCCAGCAGCCAGGGACCCGACAGGTGGGGTGAAAAACTGTTTTTT. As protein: CASSQGPDRWGEKLFF.

This CDR3 is CAWSRPERSYEQYF. As DNA, the CDR3 is TGTGCCTGGAGTAGACCGGAGCGGTCCTACGAGCAGTACTTC. V gene TRBV30 combines with J gene TRBJ2-7, with TRBD2 as a possible D gene (5 bases). Germline values: CDR1 GTSNPN, CDR2 SVGIG (reference sequence). Trimming removed 2 bases at V and 1 base at J, with 12 bases between. The CDR3 consists of 14 residues.

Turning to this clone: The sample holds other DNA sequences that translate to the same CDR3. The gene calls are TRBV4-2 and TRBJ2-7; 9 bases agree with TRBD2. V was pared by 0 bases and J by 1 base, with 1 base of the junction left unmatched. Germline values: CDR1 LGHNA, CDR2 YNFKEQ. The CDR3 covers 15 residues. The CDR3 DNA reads TGTGCCAGCAGCCAAGAGCTAGCGGGGTCCTACGAGCAGTACTTC. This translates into CASSQELAGSYEQYF.

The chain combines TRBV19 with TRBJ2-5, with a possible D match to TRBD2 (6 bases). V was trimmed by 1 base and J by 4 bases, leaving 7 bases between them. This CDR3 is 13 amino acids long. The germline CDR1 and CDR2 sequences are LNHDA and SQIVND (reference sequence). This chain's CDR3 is CASSIAGGETQYF. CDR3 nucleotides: TGTGCCAGTAGTATAGCCGGGGGAGAGACCCAGTACTTC.

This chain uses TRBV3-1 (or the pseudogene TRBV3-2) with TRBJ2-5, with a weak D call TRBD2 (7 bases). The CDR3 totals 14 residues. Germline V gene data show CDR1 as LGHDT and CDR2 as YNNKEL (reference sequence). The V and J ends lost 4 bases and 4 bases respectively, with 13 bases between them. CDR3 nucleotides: TGTGCCAGCAGCCCCTTCCGGGGGGCAGAGACCCAGTACTTC. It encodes CASSPFRGAETQYF.

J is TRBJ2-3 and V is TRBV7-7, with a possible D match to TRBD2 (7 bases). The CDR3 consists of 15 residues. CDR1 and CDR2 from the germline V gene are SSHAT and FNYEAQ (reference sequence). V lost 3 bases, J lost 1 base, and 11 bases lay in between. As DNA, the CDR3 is TGTGCCAGCAGCTTGGGGGGGGGCGGCACAGATACGCAGTATTTT. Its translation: CASSLGGGGTDTQYF.

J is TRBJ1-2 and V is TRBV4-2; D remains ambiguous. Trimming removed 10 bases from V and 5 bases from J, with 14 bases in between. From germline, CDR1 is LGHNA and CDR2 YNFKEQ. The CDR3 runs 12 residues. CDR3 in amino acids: CATLASGYGYTF. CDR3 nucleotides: TGTGCCACCCTAGCCTCGGGGTATGGCTACACCTTC.

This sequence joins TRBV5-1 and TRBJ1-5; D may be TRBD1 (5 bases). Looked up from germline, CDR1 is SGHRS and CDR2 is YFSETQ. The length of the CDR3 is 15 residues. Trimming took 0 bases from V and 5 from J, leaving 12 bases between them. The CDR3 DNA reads TGCGCCAGCAGCTTGGGGTCCGGGGGTGATCAGCCCCAGCATTTT. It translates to CASSLGSGGDQPQHF. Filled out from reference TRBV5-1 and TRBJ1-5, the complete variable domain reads KAGVTQTPRYLIKTRGQQVTLSCSPISGHRSVSWYQQTPGQGLQFLFEYFSETQRNKGNFPGRFSGRQFSNSRSEMNVSTLELGDSALYLCASSLGSGGDQPQHFGDGTRLSIL.

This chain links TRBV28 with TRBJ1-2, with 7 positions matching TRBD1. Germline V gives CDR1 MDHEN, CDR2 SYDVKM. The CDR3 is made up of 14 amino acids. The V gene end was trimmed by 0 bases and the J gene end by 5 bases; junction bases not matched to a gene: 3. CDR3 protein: CASSLWGTVYGYTF. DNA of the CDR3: TGTGCCAGCAGTTTATGGGGGACAGTTTATGGCTACACCTTC.

The CDR3 loop reads CASSLEQGALARHGYTF. In nucleotides, the CDR3 is TGTGCCAGTTCCCTAGAGCAGGGGGCGCTGGCACGACATGGCTACACCTTC. This sequence joins TRBV19 and TRBJ1-2; 8 bases align to TRBD1. CDR1 and CDR2 from the germline V gene are LNHDA and SQIVND (reference sequence). With 8 bases clipped from V and 6 bases from J, the junction kept 20 bases outside the gene matches. This CDR3 is built from 17 residues. The variable domain in full, completed from reference TRBV19 and TRBJ1-2, reads DGGITQSPKYLFRKEGQNVTLSCEQNLNHDAMYWYRQDPGQGLRLIYYSQIVNDFQKGDIAEGYSVSREKKESFPLTVTSAQKNPTAFYLCASSLEQGALARHGYTFGSGTRLTVV.

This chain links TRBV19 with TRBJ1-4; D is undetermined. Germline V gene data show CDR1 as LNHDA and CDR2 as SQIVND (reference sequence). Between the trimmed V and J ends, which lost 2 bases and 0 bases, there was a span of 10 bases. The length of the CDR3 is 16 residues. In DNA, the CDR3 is TGTGCCAGTAGTATACCCATAAGGACAACTAATGAAAAACTGTTTTTT. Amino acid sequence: CASSIPIRTTNEKLFF.

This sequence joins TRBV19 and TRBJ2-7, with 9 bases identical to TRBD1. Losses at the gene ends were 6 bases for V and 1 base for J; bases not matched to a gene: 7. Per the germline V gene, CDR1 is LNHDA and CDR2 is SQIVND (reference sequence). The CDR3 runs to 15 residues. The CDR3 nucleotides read TGTGCCAGTAGACGGACCGGGACAGGGTCCTACGAGCAGTACTTC. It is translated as CASRRTGTGSYEQYF.

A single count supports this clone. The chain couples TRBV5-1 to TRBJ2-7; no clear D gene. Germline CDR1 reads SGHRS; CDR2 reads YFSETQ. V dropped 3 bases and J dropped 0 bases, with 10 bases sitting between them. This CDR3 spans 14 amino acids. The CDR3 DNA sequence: TGCGCCAGCAGCTATCAGGACCTCTCCTACGAGCAGTACTTC. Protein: CASSYQDLSYEQYF.